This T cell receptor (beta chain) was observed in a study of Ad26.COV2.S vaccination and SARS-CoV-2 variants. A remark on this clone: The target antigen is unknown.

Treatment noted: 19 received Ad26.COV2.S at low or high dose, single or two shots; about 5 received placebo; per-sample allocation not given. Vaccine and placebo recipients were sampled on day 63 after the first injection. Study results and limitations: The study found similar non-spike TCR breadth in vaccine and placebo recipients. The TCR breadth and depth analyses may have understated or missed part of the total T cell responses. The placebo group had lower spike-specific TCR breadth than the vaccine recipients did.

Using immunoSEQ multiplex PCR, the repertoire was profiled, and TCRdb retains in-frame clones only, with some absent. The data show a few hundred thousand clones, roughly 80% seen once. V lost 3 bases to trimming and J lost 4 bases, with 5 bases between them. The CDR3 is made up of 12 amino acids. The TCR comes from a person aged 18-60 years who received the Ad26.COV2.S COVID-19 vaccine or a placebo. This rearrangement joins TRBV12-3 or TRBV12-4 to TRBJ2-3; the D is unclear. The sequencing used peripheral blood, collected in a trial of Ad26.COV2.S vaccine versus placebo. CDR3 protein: CASSLLSDTQYF. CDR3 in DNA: TGTGCCAGCAGTTTGCTGTCAGATACGCAGTATTTT.